These T cell receptor beta chains were read from a single sample in a study of blood T cell repertoires in COVID-19. Profiled with immunoSEQ multiplex PCR; TCRdb holds only in-frame clones, not every one. The sample has a few hundred thousand clones; 88% are singletons. The specimen was PBMCs or T cells enriched from blood (not recorded which). The receptor set was obtained from a woman aged 55-70 years in a cohort exposed to, infected with or recovered from COVID-19 (not recorded which). Each CDR3 is given with its conserved first and last residue. Each record gives: V gene, CDR3 protein.

v_call: TRBV28; cdr3_aa: CASTSGRTVRNNEQFF
v_call: TRBV28; cdr3_aa: CASSASGGPSNEQFF
v_call: TRBV5-1; cdr3_aa: CASSPGHYGETQYF
v_call: TRBV19; cdr3_aa: CASTGQNSGNTIYF
v_call: TRBV5-1; cdr3_aa: CASSLSQGNTEAFF
v_call: TRBV5-1; cdr3_aa: CASSLAAGGNTGELFF
v_call: TRBV28; cdr3_aa: CASSFSGAVGYGYTF
v_call: TRBV29-1; cdr3_aa: CSVGTPATNEKLFF
v_call: TRBV10-1; cdr3_aa: CASSGPTGTGGAGELFF
v_call: TRBV7-9; cdr3_aa: CASSLGVHSTDTQYF
v_call: TRBV2; cdr3_aa: CASSDGQGARYEQYF
v_call: TRBV11-2; cdr3_aa: CASSLANIGAETQYF
v_call: TRBV9; cdr3_aa: CASSVKGGGGNTIYF
v_call: TRBV28; cdr3_aa: CASSGGGQGRETQYF
v_call: TRBV7-2; cdr3_aa: CASSNKRSSGNTIYF
v_call: TRBV7-2; cdr3_aa: CASRPPDTEAFF
v_call: TRBV30; cdr3_aa: CAWSSPTGGAFIQYF
v_call: TRBV5-1; cdr3_aa: CASKRAGGSTQETQYF
v_call: TRBV11-1; cdr3_aa: CASSYLVGGRAAEQFF
v_call: TRBV10-3; cdr3_aa: CAISESTGNYGYTF
v_call: TRBV7-9; cdr3_aa: CASSLGKGTGYEQYF
v_call: TRBV19; cdr3_aa: CASSIPTQGHNQPQHF
v_call: TRBV9; cdr3_aa: CASSASRDNYSGGYTF
v_call: TRBV19; cdr3_aa: CASSGGSTEAFF
v_call: TRBV11-1; cdr3_aa: CASSWTSGTSYEQYF
v_call: TRBV28; cdr3_aa: CASSLWTSGDSYNEQFF
v_call: TRBV28; cdr3_aa: CASSRQGANEKLFF
v_call: TRBV5-1; cdr3_aa: CASSFPGGTEAFF
v_call: TRBV6-5; cdr3_aa: CASSYSRGARGEQFF